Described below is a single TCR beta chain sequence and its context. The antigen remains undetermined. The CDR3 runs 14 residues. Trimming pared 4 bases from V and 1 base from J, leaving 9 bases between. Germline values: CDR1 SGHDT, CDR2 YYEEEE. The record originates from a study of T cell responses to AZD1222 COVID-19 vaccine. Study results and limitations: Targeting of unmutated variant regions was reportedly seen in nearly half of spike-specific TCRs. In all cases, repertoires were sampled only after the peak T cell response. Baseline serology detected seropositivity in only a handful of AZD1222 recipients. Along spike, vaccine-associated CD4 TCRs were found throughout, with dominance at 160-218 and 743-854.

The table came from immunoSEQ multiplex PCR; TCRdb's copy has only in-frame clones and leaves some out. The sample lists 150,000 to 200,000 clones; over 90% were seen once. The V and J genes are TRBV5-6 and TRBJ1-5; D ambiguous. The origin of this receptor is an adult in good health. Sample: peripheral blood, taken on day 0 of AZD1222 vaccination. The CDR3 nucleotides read TGTGCCAGCAGCCACGGGTCCAGCAATCAGCCCCAGCATTTT. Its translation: CASSHGSSNQPQHF. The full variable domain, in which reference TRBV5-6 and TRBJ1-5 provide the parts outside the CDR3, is DAGVTQSPTHLIKTRGQQVTLRCSPKSGHDTVSWYQQALGQGPQFIFQYYEEEERQRGNFPDRFSGHQFPNYSSELNVNALLLGDSALYLCASSHGSSNQPQHFGDGTRLSIL.